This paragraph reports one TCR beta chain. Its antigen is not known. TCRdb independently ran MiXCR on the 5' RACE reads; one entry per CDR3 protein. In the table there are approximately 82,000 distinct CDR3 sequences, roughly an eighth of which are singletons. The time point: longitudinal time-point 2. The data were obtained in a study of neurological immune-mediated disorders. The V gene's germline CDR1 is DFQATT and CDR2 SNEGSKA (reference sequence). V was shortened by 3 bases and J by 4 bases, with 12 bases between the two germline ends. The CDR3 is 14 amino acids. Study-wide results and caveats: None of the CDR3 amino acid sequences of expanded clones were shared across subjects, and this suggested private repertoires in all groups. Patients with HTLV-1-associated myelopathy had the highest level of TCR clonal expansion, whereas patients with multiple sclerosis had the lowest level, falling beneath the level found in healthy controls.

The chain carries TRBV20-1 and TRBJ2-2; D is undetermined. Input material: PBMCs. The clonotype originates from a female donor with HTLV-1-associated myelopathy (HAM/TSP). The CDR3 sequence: CSASSAYSTGELFF. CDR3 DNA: TGCAGTGCTAGTTCTGCCTACTCCACCGGGGAGCTGTTTTTT.